The 7 T cell receptor beta chains in this list originate from one sample, sequenced in a study of CD8+CD57+ T cells in acquired aplastic anemia. It was genomic DNA that served as the template for profiling TCR beta VDJ and CDR3. TCRdb re-called the reads with MiXCR, one entry per CDR3 protein. Of 80,000 or so distinct CDR3 sequences in the sample, about 45% were seen once. Material for sequencing was sorted CD4+, CD8+, or CD8+CD57+ T cells (not recorded which) from PBMCs. The origin of the receptors is a human donor in good health, serving as a control.

This clonotype came up a few times. V is TRBV28 and J is TRBJ2-7; D unresolved. CDR3 length equals 17 residues. Trimming removed 3 bases at V and 2 bases at J, with 20 bases between. Germline V lookup: CDR1 MDHEN, CDR2 SYDVKM. The CDR3 DNA reads TGTGCCAGCAGTTTTATCGACGTCACTGACGGACCCTACGAGCAGTACTTC. Translation: CASSFIDVTDGPYEQYF.

This clonotype has a count of ten or more. The V and J genes are TRBV25-1 and TRBJ2-7; TRBD2 agrees at 8 bases. Germline V gene sequence: CDR1 MGHDK, CDR2 SYGVNS. This CDR3 contains 13 residues. V shed 6 bases and J 2 bases; nucleotides not matched to a gene: 3. As DNA, the CDR3 is TGTGCCAGCAGCGGGGGGGCCCCCTACGAGCAGTACTTC. As protein: CASSGGAPYEQYF.

J is TRBJ2-1 and V is TRBV6-5; D is unclear. CDR1 and CDR2 (germline): MNHEY, SVGAGI. There are 15 residues in the CDR3. Trimming left V 0 bases short and J 2 bases short, with 8 bases between. The CDR3 nucleotides are TGTGCCAGCAGTTACTCAATCGGACCCTACAATGAGCAGTTCTTC. Amino acids: CASSYSIGPYNEQFF.

This clonotype occurred many times. The rearrangement links TRBV2 to TRBJ2-3, with D maybe TRBD2 (5 bases). V lost 2 bases and J lost 6, with 18 bases in between. The germline CDR1 and CDR2 sequences are SNHLY and FYNNEI. The length of the CDR3 is 16 residues. DNA for the CDR3: TGTGCCAGCAGTGAAATTCTAGGAGGTTCTCGGGATACGCAGTATTTT. Residues: CASSEILGGSRDTQYF.

In its sample, this clonotype was seen many times. This chain links TRBV30 with TRBJ1-2, with D unclear. CDR3 size: 15 residues. The ends were cut back, 0 bases at V and 0 bases at J, with 11 bases in the middle. Germline V lookup: CDR1 GTSNPN, CDR2 SVGIG (reference sequence). In nucleotides, the CDR3 is TGTGCCTGGAGTGTAAGCCCAAGGGCTAACTATGGCTACACCTTC. Protein: CAWSVSPRANYGYTF.

There are many counts of this clonotype. This CDR3 reads CASSLRTSGAYEQYF. CDR3 nucleotide sequence: TGTGCCAGCAGCTTAAGGACTAGCGGGGCCTACGAGCAGTACTTC. The genes are TRBV11-3 and TRBJ2-7; TRBD2 matches at 12 bases. The CDR3 is 15 amino acids. Germline CDR1 is SGHNT and CDR2 is YENEEA. V was pared by 2 bases and J by 2 bases, with 1 base of the junction left unmatched.

In its sample, this clonotype was seen many times. This chain's CDR3 is CASSPTASYEQYF. CDR3 coding DNA: TGTGCCAGCAGTCCGACAGCTAGCTACGAGCAGTACTTC. This rearrangement joins TRBV7-9 to TRBJ2-7; D possibly corresponds to TRBD1 (5 bases). V dropped 6 bases and J dropped 3 bases, with 12 bases sitting between them. The length of the CDR3 is 13 residues. Germline V gene data show CDR1 as SEHNR and CDR2 as FQNEAQ (reference sequence).